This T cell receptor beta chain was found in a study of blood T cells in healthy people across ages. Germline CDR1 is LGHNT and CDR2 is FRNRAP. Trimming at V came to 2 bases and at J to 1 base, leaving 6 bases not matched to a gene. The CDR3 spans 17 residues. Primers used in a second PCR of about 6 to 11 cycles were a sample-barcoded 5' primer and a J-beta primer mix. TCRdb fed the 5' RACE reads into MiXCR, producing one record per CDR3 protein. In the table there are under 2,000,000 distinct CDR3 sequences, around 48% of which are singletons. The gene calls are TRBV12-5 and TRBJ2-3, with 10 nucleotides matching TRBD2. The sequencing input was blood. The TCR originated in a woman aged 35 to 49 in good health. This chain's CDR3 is CASGLTSLAGRTDTQYF. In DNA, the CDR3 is TGTGCTAGTGGTTTGACCTCACTAGCGGGGCGCACAGATACGCAGTATTTT.